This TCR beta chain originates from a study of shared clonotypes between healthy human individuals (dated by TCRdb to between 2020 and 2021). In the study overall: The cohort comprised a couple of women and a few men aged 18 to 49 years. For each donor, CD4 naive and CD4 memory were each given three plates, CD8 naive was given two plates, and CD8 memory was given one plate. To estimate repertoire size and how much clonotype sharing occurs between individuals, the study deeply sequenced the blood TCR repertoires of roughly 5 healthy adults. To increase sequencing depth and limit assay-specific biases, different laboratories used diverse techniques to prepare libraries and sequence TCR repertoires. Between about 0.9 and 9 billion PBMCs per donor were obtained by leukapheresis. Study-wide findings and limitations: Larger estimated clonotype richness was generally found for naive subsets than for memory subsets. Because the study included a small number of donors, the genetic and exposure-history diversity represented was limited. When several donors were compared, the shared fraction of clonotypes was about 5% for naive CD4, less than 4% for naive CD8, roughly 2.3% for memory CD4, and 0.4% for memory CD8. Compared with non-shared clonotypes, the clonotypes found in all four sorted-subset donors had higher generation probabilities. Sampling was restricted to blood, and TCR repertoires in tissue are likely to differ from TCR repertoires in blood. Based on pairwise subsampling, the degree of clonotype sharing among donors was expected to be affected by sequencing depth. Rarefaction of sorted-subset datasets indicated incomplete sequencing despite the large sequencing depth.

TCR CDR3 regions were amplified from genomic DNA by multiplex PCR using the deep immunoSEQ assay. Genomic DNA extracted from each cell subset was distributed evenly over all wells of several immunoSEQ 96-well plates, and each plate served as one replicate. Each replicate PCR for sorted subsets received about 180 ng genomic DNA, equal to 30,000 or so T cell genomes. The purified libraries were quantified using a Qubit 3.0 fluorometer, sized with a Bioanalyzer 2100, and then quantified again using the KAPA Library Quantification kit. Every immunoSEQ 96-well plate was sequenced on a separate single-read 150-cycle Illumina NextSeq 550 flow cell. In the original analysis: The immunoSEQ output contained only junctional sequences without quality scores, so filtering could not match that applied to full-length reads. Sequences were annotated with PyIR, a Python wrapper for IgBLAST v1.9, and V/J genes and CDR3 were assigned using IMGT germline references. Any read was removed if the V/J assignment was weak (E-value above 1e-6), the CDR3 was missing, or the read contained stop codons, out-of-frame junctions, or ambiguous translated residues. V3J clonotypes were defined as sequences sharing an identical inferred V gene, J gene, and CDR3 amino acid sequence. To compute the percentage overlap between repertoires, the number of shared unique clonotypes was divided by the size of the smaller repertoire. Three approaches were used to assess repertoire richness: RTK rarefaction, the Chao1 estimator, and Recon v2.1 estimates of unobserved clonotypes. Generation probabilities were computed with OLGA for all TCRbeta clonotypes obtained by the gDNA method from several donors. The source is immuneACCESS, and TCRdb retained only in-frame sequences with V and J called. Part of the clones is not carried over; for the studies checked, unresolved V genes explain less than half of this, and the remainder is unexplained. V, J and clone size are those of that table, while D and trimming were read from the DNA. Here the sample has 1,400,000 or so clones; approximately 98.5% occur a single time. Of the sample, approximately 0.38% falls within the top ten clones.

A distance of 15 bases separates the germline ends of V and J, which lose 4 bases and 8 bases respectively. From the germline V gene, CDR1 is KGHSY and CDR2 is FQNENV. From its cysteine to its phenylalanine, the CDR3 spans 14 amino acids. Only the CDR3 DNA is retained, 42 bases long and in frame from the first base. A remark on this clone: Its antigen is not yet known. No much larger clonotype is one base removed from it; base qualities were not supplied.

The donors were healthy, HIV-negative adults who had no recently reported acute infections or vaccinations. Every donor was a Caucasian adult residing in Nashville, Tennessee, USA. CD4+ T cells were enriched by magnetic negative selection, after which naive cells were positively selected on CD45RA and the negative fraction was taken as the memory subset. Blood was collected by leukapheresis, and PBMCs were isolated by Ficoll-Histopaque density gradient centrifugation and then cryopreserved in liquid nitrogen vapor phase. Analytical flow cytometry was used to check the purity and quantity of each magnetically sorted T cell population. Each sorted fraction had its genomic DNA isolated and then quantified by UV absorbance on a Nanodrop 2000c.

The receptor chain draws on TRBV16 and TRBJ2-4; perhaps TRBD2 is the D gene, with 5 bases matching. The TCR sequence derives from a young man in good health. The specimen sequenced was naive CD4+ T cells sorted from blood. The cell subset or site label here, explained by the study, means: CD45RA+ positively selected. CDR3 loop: CASSRTRGSDIQYF. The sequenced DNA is TGTGCCAGCAGCCGTACACGGGGTTCGGACATTCAGTACTTC.